This is a list of T cell receptor beta chains from one sample in a study of T cells in Graves' hyperthyroidism and ophthalmopathy. MiXCR was run by TCRdb on the multiplex PCR reads, yielding one entry per CDR3 protein. The data show around 100,000 distinct CDR3 sequences, over 45% seen once. The sample comprised blood. The receptors were gathered from a man aged 35-49 years with Graves' hyperthyroidism. CDR3s include the opening cysteine and the closing phenylalanine or tryptophan. The D gene is left open where the match is weak. Clone sizes are given selectively: once, few, many, or a class where the clone is expanded.

many | TRBJ2-5 | TRBV4-3 | NA | CASSQEMGLEETQYF | TGCGCCAGCAGCCAAGAGATGGGGTTGGAAGAGACCCAGTACTTC
NA | TRBJ2-5 | TRBV25-1 | TRBD2 | CASLGVGGETQYF | TGTGCCAGCTTGGGGGTGGGAGGGGAGACCCAGTACTTC
NA | TRBJ2-3 | TRBV20-1 | NA | CSARVGTDTQYF | TGCAGTGCTAGAGTTGGGACAGATACGCAGTATTTT
NA | TRBJ1-2 | TRBV7-9 | NA | CASSPGAGNTF | TGCGCCAGCAGCCCGGGGGCGGGAAACACCTTC
NA | TRBJ2-7 | TRBV7-9 | NA | CASSLKGGFHYEQYF | TGTGCCAGCAGCTTAAAAGGAGGGTTCCACTACGAGCAGTACTTC
many | TRBJ1-1 | TRBV7-9 | NA | CASSLLGGDTEAFF | TGTGCCAGCAGCTTGTTAGGGGGTGACACTGAAGCTTTCTTT
many | TRBJ2-7 | TRBV20-1 | NA | CSARDLGSSYEQYF | TGCAGTGCTAGAGACCTGGGTAGCTCCTACGAGCAGTACTTC
few | TRBJ2-5 | TRBV12-3/TRBV12-4 | TRBD2 | CASNRRGTSQETQYF | TGTGCCAGCAACCGCCGCGGGACTAGCCAAGAGACCCAGTACTTC
many | TRBJ2-5 | TRBV3-1 | NA | CATEAGIQETQYF | TGTGCCACGGAGGCGGGGATCCAAGAGACCCAGTACTTC
NA | TRBJ2-7 | TRBV2 | TRBD2 | CASRDGLAGYEQYF | TGTGCCAGCAGAGACGGACTAGCGGGATACGAGCAGTACTTC
many | TRBJ1-2 | TRBV7-9 | NA | CASSSGTLYGYTF | TGTGCCAGCAGCTCCGGGACTCTTTATGGCTACACCTTC
once | TRBJ2-1 | TRBV7-2 | NA | CASSLGAGLGGYNEQFF | TGTGCCAGCAGTTTAGGGGCAGGACTAGGGGGATACAATGAGCAGTTCTTC
many | TRBJ2-5 | TRBV20-1 | TRBD1 | CSARGTGPQETQYF | TGCAGTGCTAGGGGGACAGGGCCCCAAGAGACCCAGTACTTC
NA | TRBJ2-7 | TRBV7-2 | NA | CASSLAGGYYEQYF | TGTGCCAGCAGCTTAGCGGGGGGATATTACGAGCAGTACTTC
many | TRBJ2-7 | TRBV5-1 | NA | CASSPRDSVEQYF | TGCGCCAGCAGCCCCCGGGACTCAGTCGAGCAGTACTTC
once | TRBJ2-4 | TRBV10-3 | TRBD2 | CAISEYSGGAKNIQYF | TGTGCCATCAGTGAATATAGCGGGGGGGCCAAAAACATTCAGTACTTC
NA | TRBJ2-1 | TRBV7-9 | TRBD1 | CASSLYPRGRENNEQFF | TGTGCCAGCAGCTTATACCCCAGGGGGCGCGAAAACAATGAGCAGTTCTTC
NA | TRBJ1-4 | TRBV10-2 | TRBD1 | CASSERQGYEKLFF | TGCGCCAGCAGTGAGAGACAGGGTTATGAAAAACTGTTTTTT
many | TRBJ1-1 | TRBV9 | NA | CASSNRENTEAFF | TGTGCCAGCAGCAACAGGGAAAACACTGAAGCTTTCTTT
NA | TRBJ2-1 | TRBV27 | TRBD2 | CASSLRTSGYNEQFF | TGTGCCAGCAGTTTAAGGACTAGCGGTTACAATGAGCAGTTCTTC
NA | TRBJ2-1 | TRBV7-9 | TRBD2 | CASSPPFPSGDNEQFF | TGTGCCAGCAGCCCACCATTCCCTAGCGGGGATAATGAGCAGTTCTTC
NA | TRBJ2-3 | TRBV7-6 | NA | CASSRNGVTVYF | TGTGCCAGCAGCCGCAATGGGGTGACAGTTTATTTT
NA | TRBJ2-3 | TRBV10-3 | TRBD2 | CAISEPSGGNTQYF | TGTGCCATCAGTGAGCCTAGCGGGGGAAATACGCAGTATTTT
NA | TRBJ1-2 | TRBV5-4 | NA | CASSPPGGWYGYTF | TGTGCCAGCAGCCCCCCGGGGGGCTGGTATGGCTACACCTTC
NA | TRBJ2-7 | TRBV12-3/TRBV12-4 | NA | CASSSMNTYEQYF | TGTGCCAGCAGTAGCATGAACACCTACGAGCAGTACTTC
few | TRBJ2-3 | TRBV20-1 | TRBD2 | CSARGVSGWDTQYF | TGCAGTGCTAGGGGGGTTAGCGGGTGGGATACGCAGTATTTT
NA | TRBJ1-2 | TRBV20-1 | NA | CSARPSVTYGYTF | TGCAGTGCTAGACCGTCAGTGACCTACGGCTACACCTTC
NA | TRBJ2-7 | TRBV2 | NA | CANQGYEQYF | TGTGCCAACCAGGGGTACGAGCAGTACTTC
many | TRBJ1-1 | TRBV6-2/TRBV6-3 | NA | CASGNTEAFF | TGTGCCAGCGGGAACACTGAAGCTTTCTTT
many | TRBJ1-1 | TRBV20-1 | NA | CRVLDDGRNTEAFF | TGCAGGGTCTTGGACGACGGGAGGAACACTGAAGCTTTCTTT
few | TRBJ1-5 | TRBV7-8 | TRBD1 | CASSPGQNQPQHF | TGTGCCAGCTCACCGGGACAGAATCAGCCCCAGCATTTT
NA | TRBJ1-2 | TRBV5-1 | NA | CASSLHGYTF | TGCGCCAGCAGCTTGCATGGCTACACCTTC
NA | TRBJ1-5 | TRBV5-6 | TRBD1 | CASSSTGTALPQPQHF | TGTGCCAGCAGCTCGACAGGGACGGCGCTGCCTCAGCCCCAGCATTTT
many | TRBJ1-1 | TRBV12-3/TRBV12-4 | NA | CASSFRGTNTEAFF | TGTGCCAGCAGTTTTAGGGGGACGAACACTGAAGCTTTCTTT
NA | TRBJ1-1 | TRBV7-6 | NA | CASSLRRMNTEAFF | TGTGCCAGCAGCTTAAGACGGATGAACACTGAGGCTTTCTTT
NA | TRBJ2-1 | TRBV29-1 | NA | CTIDSSYNEQFF | TGCACCATCGACAGCTCCTACAATGAGCAGTTCTTC
many | TRBJ1-5 | TRBV28 | NA | CASSQGADQPQHF | TGTGCCAGCAGTCAAGGGGCGGATCAGCCCCAGCATTTT
NA | TRBJ1-2 | TRBV29-1 | NA | CSVEVAGPTYSNQPQHFGDGYTF | NA
many | TRBJ2-5 | TRBV5-1 | NA | CASSLAPPGETQYF | TGCGCCAGCAGCTTGGCACCGCCCGGAGAGACCCAGTACTTC
many | TRBJ2-5 | TRBV7-2 | TRBD1 | CASSWGTVETQYF | TGTGCCAGCAGCTGGGGGACAGTAGAGACCCAGTACTTC
NA | TRBJ2-1 | TRBV9 | NA | CASSVGGDFRRNYEQFF | TGTGCCAGCAGCGTAGGGGGGGATTTTCGGCGTAACTATGAGCAGTTCTTC
many | TRBJ2-7 | TRBV7-9 | NA | CASSLQVPAYEQYF | TGTGCCAGCAGCTTACAGGTGCCTGCCTACGAGCAGTACTTC
NA | TRBJ2-1 | TRBV28 | NA | CASSSQKNEQFF | TGTGCCAGCAGTTCACAAAAGAATGAGCAGTTCTTC